In its sample, the clone carrying this T cell receptor (beta chain) was seen many times. Its target is not known. Uncontrolled infection, other autoimmune disease, pregnancy or lactation excluded patients. Trimming stripped 3 bases from V and 8 bases from J, with 13 bases between. Per germline, CDR1 DFQATT and CDR2 SNEGSKA (reference sequence). There are 12 residues in the CDR3. The CDR3 regions of TCR beta were amplified from RNA transcripts. RT-PCR in the first round (using the HTBI primer set) targeted the TCR CDR3. In TCRdb, the multiplex PCR reads were re-called with MiXCR into one record per CDR3 protein. Of about 330,000 distinct CDR3 sequences listed, approximately 13% are singletons. This sample is part of a study of T cells in Graves' hyperthyroidism and ophthalmopathy. Points from the study as a whole: Blood held most thyroid clonotypes expanded above 0.001 frequency.

The sequence came from a woman in her thirties or forties with Graves' ophthalmopathy. This chain connects TRBV20-1 to TRBJ1-2; D remains ambiguous. Input material: blood. The CDR3, as DNA: TGCAGTGCTAGGGGTGCCAGTTTCGGCTACACCTTC. Its protein is CSARGASFGYTF.